This passage covers 14 T cell receptor beta chains from one sample sequenced in a study of cytomegalovirus exposure and HLA in healthy donors. The PCR ran on 60 Vbeta and 13 Jbeta primers. Clones were sequenced by immunoSEQ multiplex PCR, and TCRdb holds only the in-frame ones, with some missing. The sample records 130,000 or so clones, 77% being singletons. The sample taken for sequencing was PBMCs. The receptor set was obtained from a woman aged 40-49 years in good health and CMV-seronegative.

V and J are TRBV6-5 and TRBJ1-1, with D perhaps matching TRBD1 (5 bases). From germline, CDR1 is MNHEY and CDR2 SVGAGI. The CDR3 is 15 amino acids. The V end lost 2 bases, the J end lost 0 bases, and 10 bases lay between the germline ends. CDR3 in amino acids: CASSYGGGLNTEAFF. CDR3 sequence (DNA): TGTGCCAGCAGTTACGGCGGGGGTTTGAACACTGAAGCTTTCTTT.

The chain combines TRBV7-3 with TRBJ2-2; TRBD1 matches at 8 bases. The germline V gene encodes CDR1 SGHTA and CDR2 FQGTGA. This CDR3 is 15 amino acids long. The junction had 6 bases not matched to a gene; V was cut back by 5 bases and J by 4 bases. The CDR3 DNA is TGTGCCAGCAGCGTCCAGGGGGCGCCCACCGGGGAGCTGTTTTTT. It translates to CASSVQGAPTGELFF.

The gene calls are TRBV5-1 and TRBJ2-7; TRBD1 might be the D (7 bases). This CDR3 comprises 14 residues. V shed 3 bases and J shed 5 bases, with 15 bases lying between them. The germline CDR1 and CDR2 sequences are SGHRS and YFSETQ. CDR3 protein: CASSYAGGRNEQYF. The CDR3 bases are TGCGCCAGCAGCTATGCAGGGGGGAGGAACGAGCAGTACTTC.

The chain combines TRBV6-1 with TRBJ1-5, with 9 bases that match TRBD1. The CDR3 sequence is 17 residues long. From germline, CDR1 is MNHNS and CDR2 SASEGT. The V segment lost 3 bases and the J segment 4 bases; nucleotides outside the gene matches: 10. The CDR3 DNA is TGTGCCAGCAGTGACCCGGGACAGGGAGAGGCAAATCAGCCCCAGCATTTT. Protein: CASSDPGQGEANQPQHF.

The CDR3 loop reads CASSYGTELYEQYF. The CDR3 bases are TGTGCCAGCAGTTACGGCACAGAACTCTACGAGCAGTACTTC. The chain combines TRBV27 with TRBJ2-7; D remains unclear. The CDR3 contains 14 residues. The V gene lost 4 bases and the J gene lost 3 bases, with 13 bases spanning the gap. Per the germline V gene, CDR1 is MNHEY and CDR2 is SMNVEV (reference sequence).

The gene calls are TRBV27 and TRBJ2-5, with D perhaps TRBD1 (6 bases). V lost 6 bases and J 5 bases, leaving 22 bases between the germline ends. Germline CDR1 MNHEY, CDR2 SMNVEV (reference sequence). The CDR3 covers 16 residues. The CDR3 DNA reads as TGTGCCAGCAGCCATCCAGGGGTCCGTTCGCTCGAGACCCAGTACTTC. It is translated as CASSHPGVRSLETQYF.

This chain joins TRBV11-2 and TRBJ1-2, with TRBD1 matching 11 bases. V lost 4 bases and J lost 4; bases outside the gene matches: 5. CDR1 SGHAT and CDR2 FQNNGV come from the germline V gene. The CDR3 spans 15 residues. CDR3 protein: CASSSGQGAGYGYTF. CDR3 DNA: TGTGCCAGCAGCTCAGGACAGGGGGCCGGCTATGGCTACACCTTC.

The J gene is TRBJ1-6, the V gene TRBV5-4; 9 bases fit TRBD1. Germline V gives CDR1 SGHNT, CDR2 YYREEE (reference sequence). This CDR3 region has 14 residues. V lost 4 bases to trimming and J lost 7 bases; unmatched junction nucleotides: 3. The CDR3 protein is CASSIGQGNSPLHF. CDR3 nucleotide sequence: TGTGCCAGCAGCATCGGACAGGGGAATTCACCCCTCCACTTT.

J is TRBJ1-1 and V is TRBV18, with TRBD1 as a possible D gene (5 bases). The CDR3 loop spans 16 amino acids. Germline assignment: CDR1 KGHSH and CDR2 LQKENI. V was clipped by 0 bases and J by 1 base, with 12 bases between them. CDR3 sequence (DNA): TGTGCCAGCTCACCACCTCCGGGCGGGGGGAACACTGAAGCTTTCTTT. This translates into CASSPPPGGGNTEAFF.

The DNA of the CDR3 is TGCGCCAGCAGCTCGGGACAGCTTAACTATGGCTACACCTTC. It codes for CASSSGQLNYGYTF. The J gene is TRBJ1-2, the V gene TRBV5-1; 7 nucleotides line up with TRBD1. The germline gives CDR1 SGHRS, CDR2 YFSETQ. Trimming removed 3 bases from V and 1 base from J; junction bases left unmatched: 3. This CDR3 contains 14 residues.

The rearrangement uses TRBV4-3 and TRBJ2-7; the match to TRBD1 covers 8 bases. V trimming: 1 base; J trimming: 4 bases; junction bases outside the gene matches: 6. The V gene's germline CDR1 is LGHNA and CDR2 YSLEER. The CDR3 sequence is 15 residues long. CDR3 bases: TGCGCCAGCAGCCAAGTGGGCAGGGGGCCATACGAGCAGTACTTC. Its translation: CASSQVGRGPYEQYF.

The rearrangement uses TRBV15 and TRBJ2-4; D is possibly TRBD1 (5 bases). CDR1 and CDR2 (germline): LNHNV, YYDKDF (reference sequence). Trimming stripped 8 bases from V and 0 bases from J, with 11 bases between. The CDR3 has 14 amino acids. This CDR3 reads CATQDRLAKNIQYF. The CDR3 DNA reads TGTGCCACCCAAGACAGACTAGCCAAAAACATTCAGTACTTC.

The V call is TRBV9, the J call TRBJ1-1; weak D call: TRBD1 (5 bases). This CDR3 has 12 residues. The germline V gene has CDR1 SGDLS and CDR2 YYNGEE. The V end was cut by 5 bases, the J end by 3 bases, with 8 bases between. The DNA for the CDR3 is TGTGCCAGCAGGAGCAGGGACACTGAAGCTTTCTTT. Protein product: CASRSRDTEAFF.

To note about this clone: Other nucleotide sequences from this sample produce the same CDR3. J is TRBJ1-4 and V is TRBV20-1; the D is unclear. There are 11 residues in the CDR3. V lost 2 bases to trimming and J lost 7 bases, with 5 bases between them. Germline V gene sequence: CDR1 DFQATT, CDR2 SNEGSKA (reference sequence). The CDR3 bases are TGCAGTGCTAGATTATCTGAAAAACTGTTTTTT. Protein: CSARLSEKLFF.